Presented here are 19 T cell receptor beta chains from one specimen sequenced in a study of blood T cell repertoires in COVID-19. TCRdb keeps only in-frame clones here, not all; method: immunoSEQ multiplex PCR. The sample gives under 110,000 clones, approximately 89% of which show up once; about 9.9% is in the top ten. The sequenced material came from peripheral blood. These TCRs come from a woman in her 30s with acute or convalescent COVID-19.

This rearrangement joins TRBV28 to TRBJ2-7, with TRBD1 identical over 9 bases. The V gene end was trimmed by 5 bases and the J gene end by 0 bases; junction bases not matched to a gene: 8. Germline V lookup: CDR1 MDHEN, CDR2 SYDVKM. The CDR3 totals 16 residues. CDR3 DNA sequence: TGTGCCAGCAGTCTACCGGGACAGGGCATCTCCTACGAGCAGTACTTC. This sequence encodes CASSLPGQGISYEQYF.

This clone was seen once. The CDR3 reads CASSRDRGANEQFF. CDR3 bases: TGCGCCAGCAGCCGGGACAGGGGGGCCAATGAGCAGTTCTTC. The rearrangement joins TRBV10-1 to TRBJ2-1, with TRBD1 matching over 11 bases. This CDR3 comprises 14 residues. V shed 6 bases and J 6 bases; nucleotides not matched to a gene: 4. Per germline, CDR1 WNHNN and CDR2 SYGVQD (reference sequence).

This sequence joins TRBV19 and TRBJ1-1; tentatively, D is TRBD1 (6 bases). The V end was cut by 5 bases, the J end by 7 bases, with 14 bases between. Per the germline V gene, CDR1 is LNHDA and CDR2 is SQIVND (reference sequence). The CDR3 runs to 13 residues. The CDR3 DNA sequence: TGTGCCAGTAGTGCTACCGGGACACGTGAAGCTTTCTTT. Protein product: CASSATGTREAFF.

The V and J genes are TRBV18 and TRBJ1-2, with D possibly TRBD1 on 6 matching bases. Trimming removed 3 bases from V and 6 bases from J, with 20 bases in between. The CDR3 covers 16 residues. CDR1 and CDR2 from the germline V gene are KGHSH and LQKENI. CDR3 nucleotides: TGTGCCAGCTCACCGGAGTCGATGGGGGCGAGCGATGGCTACACCTTC. As protein: CASSPESMGASDGYTF.

This clone was seen more than once but under ten times. This sequence joins TRBV5-6 and TRBJ2-7; 10 bases map to TRBD1. Germline trimming cut 4 bases from V and 2 bases from J; bases unmatched to any gene: 18. The CDR3 is 19 residues long. CDR1 is SGHDT and CDR2 is YYEEEE in the germline V gene. CDR3 loop: CASSTPGTGAVSSTYEQYF. In DNA, the CDR3 is TGTGCCAGCAGCACCCCCGGGACAGGGGCTGTTAGCTCGACCTACGAGCAGTACTTC.

CDR3: CASSPRGGSGNTIYF. The CDR3 DNA reads TGTGCCAGCAGTCCCCGGGGGGGGAGCGGAAACACCATATATTTT. The rearrangement links TRBV6-6 to TRBJ1-3; tentative D call: TRBD1 (5 bases). Trimming shortened V by 5 bases and J by 4 bases, and 15 bases separated the two germline ends. The CDR3 length is 15 residues. Germline-derived CDR1 and CDR2 are MNHNY and SVGAGI (reference sequence).

CDR3 amino acids: CASSLNGGYEQYF. The CDR3 nucleotides read TGTGCCAGCTCCCTTAATGGGGGGTACGAGCAGTACTTC. This chain links TRBV18 with TRBJ2-7; the D gene is possibly TRBD2 (6 bases). Germline assignment: CDR1 KGHSH and CDR2 LQKENI. The CDR3 is made up of 13 amino acids. Deletions cut 6 bases from V and 4 bases from J, with 13 bases between. The whole variable domain, remainder taken from reference TRBV18 and TRBJ2-7, is NAGVMQNPRHLVRRRGQEARLRCSPMKGHSHVYWYRQLPEEGLKFMVYLQKENIIDESGMPKERFSAEFPKEGPSILRIQQVVRGDSAAYFCASSLNGGYEQYFGPGTRLTVT.

This chain links TRBV7-9 with TRBJ1-4, with D unclear. The germline gives CDR1 SEHNR, CDR2 FQNEAQ (reference sequence). This CDR3 region has 14 residues. Trimming removed 3 bases from V and 0 bases from J, with 5 bases in between. CDR3 sequence: CASSFDSTNEKLFF. The CDR3 nucleotides are TGTGCCAGCAGCTTCGACTCAACTAATGAAAAACTGTTTTTT.

This chain uses TRBV6-1 with TRBJ2-3; TRBD2 matches at 7 bases. CDR1 MNHNS and CDR2 SASEGT come from the germline V gene. CDR3 length: 15 residues. Losses at the gene ends were 3 bases for V and 2 bases for J; bases not matched to a gene: 5. CDR3 bases: TGTGCCAGCAGTGATTGGGCGGGGGACACAGATACGCAGTATTTT. The encoded protein is CASSDWAGDTDTQYF.

This chain uses TRBV6-5 with TRBJ2-2, with TRBD1 as a possible D gene (5 bases). This CDR3 has 15 residues. Germline CDR1 reads MNHEY; CDR2 reads SVGAGI. With 8 bases removed from V and 7 bases from J, the gap between germline ends came to 20 bases. The CDR3 sequence is CASLQKGPLGGELFF. DNA for the CDR3: TGTGCCAGCCTCCAGAAGGGGCCCTTGGGCGGGGAGCTGTTTTTT.

This clone was found a few times. The J gene is TRBJ2-3, the V gene TRBV2; TRBD2 agrees at 8 bases. Germline CDR1 SNHLY, CDR2 FYNNEI. The V and J ends lost 8 bases and 5 bases, in that order; junction bases with no gene match: 12. This CDR3 is built from 15 residues. DNA for the CDR3: TGTGCCAGCGCTACGAGTAGCGGGATAATAGATACGCAGTATTTT. Its protein product is CASATSSGIIDTQYF.

The J gene is TRBJ2-1, the V gene TRBV5-1; TRBD2 matches at 11 bases. Germline CDR1 reads SGHRS; CDR2 reads YFSETQ. The CDR3 is 14 amino acids. Trimming took 0 bases from V and 10 from J; bases not matched to a gene: 3. CDR3 protein: CASSLGSSGGEQFF. The CDR3 DNA sequence: TGCGCCAGCAGCTTGGGTTCTAGCGGGGGGGAGCAGTTCTTC. Filled out from reference TRBV5-1 and TRBJ2-1, the complete variable domain reads KAGVTQTPRYLIKTRGQQVTLSCSPISGHRSVSWYQQTPGQGLQFLFEYFSETQRNKGNFPGRFSGRQFSNSRSEMNVSTLELGDSALYLCASSLGSSGGEQFFGPGTRLTVL.

The rearrangement joins TRBV5-1 to TRBJ2-7, with 7 nucleotides matching TRBD2. J was trimmed by 5 bases and V by 2 bases; bases with no gene match: 4. The CDR3 runs to 13 residues. Germline CDR1 reads SGHRS; CDR2 reads YFSETQ. CDR3 sequence: CASSLGGRDEQYF. The CDR3 DNA is TGCGCCAGCAGCTTAGGAGGGAGGGACGAGCAGTACTTC.

This clone occurred once. The rearrangement joins TRBV2 to TRBJ1-5; no definite D call. Trimming left V 1 base short and J 2 bases short, with 9 bases between. The germline V gene encodes CDR1 SNHLY and CDR2 FYNNEI. This CDR3 region has 15 residues. For the CDR3, the DNA is TGTGCCAGCAGTGAAGATAGACTGGGCAATCAGCCCCAGCATTTT. Its protein product is CASSEDRLGNQPQHF.

V gene TRBV7-6 combines with J gene TRBJ2-7; the D gene is possibly TRBD1 (6 bases). The CDR3 is 14 amino acids. Deletions cut 2 bases from V and 5 bases from J, with 13 bases between. The V gene's germline CDR1 is SGHVS and CDR2 FNYEAQ. CDR3 DNA: TGTGCCAGCAGCTTAAGGGGGTCCGCCGACGAGCAGTACTTC. This translates into CASSLRGSADEQYF.

The chain joins TRBV27 to TRBJ2-7, with 7 bases aligning to TRBD1. The V and J ends lost 5 bases and 2 bases, in that order; junction bases with no gene match: 9. The germline V gene has CDR1 MNHEY and CDR2 SMNVEV (reference sequence). This CDR3 is 15 amino acids long. The CDR3 bases are TGTGCCAGCAGTCTAAGACAGGGTCGACCCTACGAGCAGTACTTC. Its protein product is CASSLRQGRPYEQYF.

The chain links TRBV29-1 to TRBJ1-4; D is perhaps TRBD1 (6 bases). The germline V and J ends were trimmed by 0 bases and 10 bases, with 18 bases remaining between them. There are 15 residues in the CDR3. The V gene's germline CDR1 is SQVTM and CDR2 ANQGSEA. The CDR3 reads CSVEDRGQISGKLFF. The CDR3 coding sequence is TGCAGCGTTGAAGATCGGGGACAAATCAGCGGAAAACTGTTTTTT.

The genes are TRBV6-1 and TRBJ2-2; D is ambiguous. The CDR3 loop spans 20 amino acids. Germline CDR1 is MNHNS and CDR2 is SASEGT. The ends were cut back, 4 bases at V and 1 base at J, with 25 bases in the middle. For the CDR3, the DNA is TGTGCCAGCAGTGGCCTCTCCGCGACACCAACCTACCTGAACACCGGGGAGCTGTTTTTT. It is translated as CASSGLSATPTYLNTGELFF.

The chain uses TRBV28 and TRBJ1-6, with 7 bases lining up with TRBD1. This CDR3 comprises 18 residues. CDR1 is MDHEN and CDR2 is SYDVKM in the germline V gene. After removal of 2 bases from V and 1 base from J, the junction contained 8 bases not matched to a gene. The CDR3 here is CASSLRQGPGSYNSPLHF. CDR3 bases: TGTGCCAGCAGTTTACGACAGGGTCCCGGGTCCTATAATTCACCCCTCCACTTT.